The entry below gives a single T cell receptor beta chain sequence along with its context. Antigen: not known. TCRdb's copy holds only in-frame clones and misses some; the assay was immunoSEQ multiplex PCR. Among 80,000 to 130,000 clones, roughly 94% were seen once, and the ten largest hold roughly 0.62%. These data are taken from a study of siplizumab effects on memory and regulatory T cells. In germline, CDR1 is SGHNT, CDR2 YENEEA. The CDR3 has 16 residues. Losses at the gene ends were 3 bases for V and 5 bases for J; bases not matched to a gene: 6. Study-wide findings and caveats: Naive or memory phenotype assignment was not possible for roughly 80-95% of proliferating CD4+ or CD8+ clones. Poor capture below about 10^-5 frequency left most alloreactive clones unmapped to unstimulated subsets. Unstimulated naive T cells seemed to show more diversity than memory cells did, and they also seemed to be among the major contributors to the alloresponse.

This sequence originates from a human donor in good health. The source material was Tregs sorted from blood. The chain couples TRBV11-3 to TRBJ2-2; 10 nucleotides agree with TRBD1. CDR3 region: CASSFEGTGVTGELFF. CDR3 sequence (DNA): TGTGCCAGCAGCTTCGAGGGGACAGGGGTGACCGGGGAGCTGTTTTTT.